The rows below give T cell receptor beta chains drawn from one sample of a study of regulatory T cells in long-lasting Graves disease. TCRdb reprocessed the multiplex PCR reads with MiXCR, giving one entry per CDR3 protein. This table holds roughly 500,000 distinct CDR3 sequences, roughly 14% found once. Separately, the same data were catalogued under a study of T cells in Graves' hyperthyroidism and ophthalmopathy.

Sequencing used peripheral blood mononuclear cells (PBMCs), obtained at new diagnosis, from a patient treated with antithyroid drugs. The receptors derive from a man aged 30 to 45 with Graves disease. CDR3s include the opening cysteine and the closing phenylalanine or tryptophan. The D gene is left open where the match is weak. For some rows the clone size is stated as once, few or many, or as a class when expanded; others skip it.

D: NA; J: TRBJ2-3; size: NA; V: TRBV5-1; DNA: TGCGCCAGCAGCTGGGGACGGGACTCCAGAGATACGCAGTATTTT; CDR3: CASSWGRDSRDTQYF
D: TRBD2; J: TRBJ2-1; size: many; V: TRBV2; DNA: TGTGCCAGCAGTGACGATAGCGGGAGGGCCTGGGAGCAGTTCTTC; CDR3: CASSDDSGRAWEQFF
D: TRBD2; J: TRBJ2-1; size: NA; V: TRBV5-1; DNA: TGCACCAGCAGCCCAAGCGGGACCCTCTACAATGAGCAGTTCTTC; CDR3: CTSSPSGTLYNEQFF
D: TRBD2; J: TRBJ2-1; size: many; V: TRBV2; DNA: TGTGCCAATAAGCGGGAGTTCTCCCATGAGCAGTTCTTC; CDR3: CANKREFSHEQFF
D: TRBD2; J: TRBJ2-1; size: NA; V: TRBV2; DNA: TGTGCCAGCAGTGAGACTAGCGGAACGCGGCAGGATGAGCAGTTCTTC; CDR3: CASSETSGTRQDEQFF
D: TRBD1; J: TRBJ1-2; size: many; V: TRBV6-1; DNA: TGTGCCAGCAACGGACAGGGCTACCCGCGGTACTATGGCTACACCTTC; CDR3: CASNGQGYPRYYGYTF
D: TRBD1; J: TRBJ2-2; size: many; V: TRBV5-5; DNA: TGTGCCAGCAGCCCTAACAGGGGGGGGGAGCTGTTTTTT; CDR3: CASSPNRGGELFF
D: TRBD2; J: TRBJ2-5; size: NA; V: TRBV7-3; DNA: TGTGCCAGCAGCTGGGGGGGAGGGCTACAAGAGACCCAGTACTTC; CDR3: CASSWGGGLQETQYF
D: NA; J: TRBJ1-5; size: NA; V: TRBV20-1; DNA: TGCAGTGCTAGATCCGTAGCCGGTCAGCCCCAGCATTTT; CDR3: CSARSVAGQPQHF
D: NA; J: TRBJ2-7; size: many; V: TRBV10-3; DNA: TGTGCCATCAGTGAGATCCCGGAGGACGAGCAGTACTTC; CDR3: CAISEIPEDEQYF
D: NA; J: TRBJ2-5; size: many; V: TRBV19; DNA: TGTGCCAGTAGCCGGGGGGCGATGCAAGAGACCCAGTACTTC; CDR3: CASSRGAMQETQYF
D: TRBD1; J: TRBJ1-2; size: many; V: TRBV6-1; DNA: TGTGCCAGCAGTCCAACCGGGACAGGGGTTTATGGCTACACCTTC; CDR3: CASSPTGTGVYGYTF
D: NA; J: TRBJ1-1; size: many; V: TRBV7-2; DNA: TGTGCCAGCAGGGGCTCGGGGGACACTGAAGCTTTCTTT; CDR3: CASRGSGDTEAFF
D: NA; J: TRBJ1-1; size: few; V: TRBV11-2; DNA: TGTGCCAGCAGCCTCATTAGCACTGAAGCTTTCTTT; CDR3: CASSLISTEAFF
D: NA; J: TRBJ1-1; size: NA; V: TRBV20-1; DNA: TGCAGTGCTAGACAGAAGAACACTGAAGCTTTCTTT; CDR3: CSARQKNTEAFF
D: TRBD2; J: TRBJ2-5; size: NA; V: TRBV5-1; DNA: TGCGCCAGCAGCTCGGAGGTAGCGGGAGGAGAGACCCAGTACTTC; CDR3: CASSSEVAGGETQYF
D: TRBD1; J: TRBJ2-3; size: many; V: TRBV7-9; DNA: TGTGCCAGCAGCCCGACAGGGGAAGATTCAGATACGCAGTATTTT; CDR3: CASSPTGEDSDTQYF
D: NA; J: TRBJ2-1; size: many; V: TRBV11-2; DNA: TGTGCCAGCAGGGCCAGCGGTAAGTTCTTC; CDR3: CASRASGKFF
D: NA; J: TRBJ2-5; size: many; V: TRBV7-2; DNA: TGTGCCAGCTACTCTGGCGTCTCGTACTTC; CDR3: CASYSGVSYF
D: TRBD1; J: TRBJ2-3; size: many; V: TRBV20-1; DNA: TGCAGTGCTATTAACAGGGGGCAGGGAGATACGCAGTATTTT; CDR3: CSAINRGQGDTQYF
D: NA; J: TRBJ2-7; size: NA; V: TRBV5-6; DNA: TGTGCCAGCGGGCCTTCCGGGTACGAGCAGTACTTC; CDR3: CASGPSGYEQYF
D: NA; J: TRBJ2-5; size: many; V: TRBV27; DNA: TGTGCCAGCAGTTTTGGCACCCTAAGGGAGACCCAGTACTTC; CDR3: CASSFGTLRETQYF
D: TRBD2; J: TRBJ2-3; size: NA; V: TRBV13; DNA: TGTGCCAGCAGCCCTGGACTAGCGGGAACCCTTAGCACAGATACGCAGTATTTT; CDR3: CASSPGLAGTLSTDTQYF
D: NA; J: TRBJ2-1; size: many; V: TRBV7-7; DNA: TGTGCTAGCAGCTCAAATGTCGGGGGCTCCTACAATGAGCAGTTCTTC; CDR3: CASSSNVGGSYNEQFF
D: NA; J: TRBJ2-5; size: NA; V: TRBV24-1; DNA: TGTGCCACCAGTGTTGTCGGGCAGGGGAGGGCAGAGACCCAGTACTTC; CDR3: CATSVVGQGRAETQYF
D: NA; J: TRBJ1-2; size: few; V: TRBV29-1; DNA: TGCAGCGTTGGGGCTGGAGCTGCGAGCTATGGCTACACCTTC; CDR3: CSVGAGAASYGYTF
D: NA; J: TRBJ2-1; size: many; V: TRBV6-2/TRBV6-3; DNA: TGTGCCAGCACCCGAGGGGACAATGAGCAGTTCTTC; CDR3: CASTRGDNEQFF
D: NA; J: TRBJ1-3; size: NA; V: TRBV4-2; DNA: TGTGCCAGCAGCCAAGAGGAACTCTCTGGAAACACCATATATTTT; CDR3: CASSQEELSGNTIYF
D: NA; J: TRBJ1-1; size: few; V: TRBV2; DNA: TGTGCCAGCAAGACCGCTTTGGGCGGGGTGACGAACACTGAAGCTTTCTTT; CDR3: CASKTALGGVTNTEAFF
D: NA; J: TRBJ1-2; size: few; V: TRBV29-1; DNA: TGCAGCGCCTACAGGCATTCTAACTATGGCTACACCTTC; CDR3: CSAYRHSNYGYTF
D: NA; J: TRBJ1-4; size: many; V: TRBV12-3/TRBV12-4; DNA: TGTGCCAGCAGTCCTCCAAAGGGGTTTCGTGAAAAACTGTTTTTT; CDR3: CASSPPKGFREKLFF
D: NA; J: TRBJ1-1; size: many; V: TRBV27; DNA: TGTGCCAGCAGTCCACAGGGTACGAAGAACACTGAAGCTTTCTTT; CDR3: CASSPQGTKNTEAFF
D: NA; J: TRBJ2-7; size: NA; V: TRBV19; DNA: TGTGCCAGTAGCCCCGGACCTGGTGGGCAGTACTTC; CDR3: CASSPGPGGQYF
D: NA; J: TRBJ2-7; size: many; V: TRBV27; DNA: TGTGCCAGCAGTCCCTCGTGGACAAACTACGAGCAGTACTTC; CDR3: CASSPSWTNYEQYF
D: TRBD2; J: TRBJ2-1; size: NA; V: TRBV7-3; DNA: TGTGCCAGCACCCAAACTAGCGGGAGGACAAAGTTCTTC; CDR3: CASTQTSGRTKFF
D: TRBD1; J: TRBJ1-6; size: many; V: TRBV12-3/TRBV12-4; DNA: TGTGCCAGCAGTCATCGGACAGGGAAGGGTAATTCACCCCTCCACTTT; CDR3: CASSHRTGKGNSPLHF
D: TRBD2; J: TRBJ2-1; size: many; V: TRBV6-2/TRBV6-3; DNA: TGTGCCAGTACAACTAGCGGAACCTACAATGAGCAGTTCTTC; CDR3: CASTTSGTYNEQFF
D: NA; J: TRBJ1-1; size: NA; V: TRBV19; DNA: TGTGCCAGTAGTACGGGACCTCTGGTAGCTTTCTTT; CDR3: CASSTGPLVAFF
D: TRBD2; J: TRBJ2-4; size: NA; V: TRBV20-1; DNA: TGCAGTGTAGTACTAGCGGGTTCCAAAAACATTCAGTACTTC; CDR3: CSVVLAGSKNIQYF
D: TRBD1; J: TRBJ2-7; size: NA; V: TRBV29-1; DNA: TGCAGCGTTGAGGGACAGGGGAGCAGGGAGCAGTACTTC; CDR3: CSVEGQGSREQYF
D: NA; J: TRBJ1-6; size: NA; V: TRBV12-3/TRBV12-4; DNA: TGTGCCAGCAGTTTAGACGGGGGGTTGGTCCGGTCACCCCTCCACTTT; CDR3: CASSLDGGLVRSPLHF